The 10 T cell receptor beta chains below come from one sample, sequenced in a study of cytomegalovirus exposure and HLA in healthy donors. The protocol was immunoSEQ multiplex PCR, while the TCRdb copy is restricted to in-frame clones and leaves out a portion. The sample has more than 150,000 clones; roughly 80% are singletons. The source material was PBMCs. The receptor source for this set is a woman younger than 35 in good health and CMV-seropositive.

The chain couples TRBV5-6 to TRBJ2-2, with 9 bases aligning to TRBD1. The V gene's germline CDR1 is SGHDT and CDR2 YYEEEE. The J segment lost 4 bases and the V segment lost 2 bases, leaving 6 bases of the junction unmatched. CDR3 length: 16 residues. The CDR3 loop reads CASSFPGQGVTGELFF. Written as DNA, the CDR3 is TGTGCCAGCAGCTTTCCGGGACAGGGCGTCACCGGGGAGCTGTTTTTT.

The chain recombines TRBV19 with TRBJ1-2, with a weak D call TRBD1 (6 bases). The CDR3 loop spans 13 amino acids. Germline V lookup: CDR1 LNHDA, CDR2 SQIVND (reference sequence). The germline V and J ends were trimmed by 7 bases and 6 bases, with 15 bases remaining between them. CDR3 region: CASTDIAGDGYTF. CDR3 DNA sequence: TGTGCCAGTACAGATATCGCAGGGGATGGCTACACCTTC.

V gene TRBV27 combines with J gene TRBJ2-1, with D possibly matching TRBD2 (6 bases). The CDR3 sequence is 15 residues long. From germline, CDR1 is MNHEY and CDR2 SMNVEV (reference sequence). Trimming shortened V by 5 bases and J by 0 bases, and 11 bases separated the two germline ends. CDR3 coding DNA: TGTGCCAGCAGTCTAATCGGGAGCTCCTACAATGAGCAGTTCTTC. Protein sequence: CASSLIGSSYNEQFF.

The chain links TRBV4-1 to TRBJ1-2, with D possibly being TRBD1 (5 bases). Trimming cost V 3 bases and J 2 bases, with 25 bases left between them. The CDR3 loop spans 19 amino acids. Germline V gene data show CDR1 as MGHRA and CDR2 as YSYEKL. This CDR3 reads CASSQGRGGSGRGNYGYTF. The CDR3 DNA sequence: TGCGCCAGCAGCCAGGGCCGTGGGGGGTCGGGGCGTGGGAACTATGGCTACACCTTC.

The table lists this clone with a count of one. The rearrangement joins TRBV5-4 to TRBJ2-5; D may be TRBD2 (6 bases). Trimming removed 5 bases from V and 1 base from J, with 12 bases in between. Germline-derived CDR1 and CDR2 are SGHNT and YYREEE (reference sequence). This CDR3 spans 14 amino acids. The CDR3 reads CASSSRDFQETQYF. CDR3 in DNA: TGTGCCAGCAGTTCCCGGGACTTCCAAGAGACCCAGTACTTC.

V usage is TRBV7-9 and J usage is TRBJ1-6, with 8 nucleotides matching TRBD1. The CDR3 spans 16 residues. CDR1 is SEHNR, CDR2 FQNEAQ, per germline (reference sequence). With 5 bases clipped from V and 6 bases from J, the junction kept 9 bases outside the gene matches. The CDR3 here is CASSPKQGASNSPLHF. CDR3 nucleotide sequence: TGTGCCAGCAGCCCAAAGCAGGGGGCTTCTAATTCACCCCTCCACTTT.

V is TRBV6-4 and J is TRBJ1-1; D is uncertain. Per the germline V gene, CDR1 is MRHNA and CDR2 is SNTAGT. The ends were cut back, 6 bases at V and 4 bases at J, with 12 bases in the middle. The CDR3 extends over 13 amino acids. This chain's CDR3 is CASSLNPSTEAFF. The CDR3 nucleotides are TGTGCCAGCAGCTTGAATCCGAGCACTGAAGCTTTCTTT.

In its sample, this clone was seen once. V usage is TRBV6-5 and J usage is TRBJ1-3; possibly TRBD1 for D (5 bases). Trimming stripped 6 bases from V and 0 bases from J, with 9 bases between. Germline V CDR1 and CDR2: MNHEY, SVGAGI. The CDR3 has 14 amino acids. The CDR3 reads CASSPGHSGNTIYF. In DNA form, the CDR3 reads TGTGCCAGCAGCCCTGGACACTCTGGAAACACCATATATTTT.

The chain links TRBV7-9 to TRBJ1-2; 7 bases are a match to TRBD1. The junction had 8 bases not matched to a gene; V was cut back by 7 bases and J by 6 bases. CDR1 is SEHNR and CDR2 is FQNEAQ in the germline V gene (reference sequence). The CDR3 length is 13 residues. CDR3 region: CASTPQQGNGYTF. The CDR3 DNA sequence: TGTGCCAGCACCCCCCAACAGGGGAATGGCTACACCTTC.

The chain employs TRBV2 and TRBJ2-7; 7 positions agree with TRBD1. J lost 1 base, V lost 6 bases, and 9 bases had no gene match. The CDR3 sequence is 15 residues long. CDR1 and CDR2 (germline): SNHLY, FYNNEI. The CDR3 loop reads CASRFGTENSYEQYF. In nucleotides, the CDR3 is TGTGCCAGCAGATTTGGGACAGAGAATTCCTACGAGCAGTACTTC.